This T cell receptor beta chain was sequenced for a study of T cell repertoires in cytomegalovirus infection (dated by TCRdb to between 2017 and 2020). Notes on the research overall: Recently identified HLA-C-restricted CMV epitopes, whose presentation resists viral immunomodulation, were targeted by peptide stimulations together with well-studied HLA-B-restricted epitopes. Donor HLA type was relevant to the analysis, as public TCR beta signatures indicated carriage of CMV infection together with the matching HLA type.

For sequencing, an Illumina HiSeq 1500 was employed. TCRdb ran its own pipeline on the public reads, namely fastp trimming at Q25 and MiXCR clone calling, and kept in-frame beta chains. Each CDR3 protein gets just one entry, which takes the most common genes and DNA from the rows behind it. Here the sample has roughly 280,000 distinct CDR3 sequences; roughly a fifth occur a single time. Clones ranked in the top ten supply roughly a fifth of the sample. According to the germline V gene, CDR1 reads MNHEY and CDR2 reads SVGAGI. The CDR3 sequence holds 14 residues, the cysteine and phenylalanine included. Only the CDR3 portion is preserved as DNA: 42 bases, with reading frame beginning at the first base. V and J lose 2 bases and 2 bases, and a span of 9 bases separates them. This clonotype was recorded many times. Its antigen specificity is not known. The input lacks base qualities; no much larger clone sits a single base away.

Read against the paper, the sample's treatment or condition label means: in vitro stimulation with specific CMV peptide epitopes to enrich CMV-specific T cells. On the study overall, not on this receptor specifically: The ex vivo response was dominated by HLA-C-restricted CMV-specific TCR beta clonotypes, and the single most frequent clonotype in two of eight donors was supplied by these HLA-C-restricted clonotypes. Carriers of CMV infection plus the relevant HLA type were discriminated by the cumulative frequency of public TCR beta family members in the study cohort and in an independent roughly 400-donor cohort.

This chain joins TRBV6-5 to TRBJ1-1; no confident D gene assignment can be made. The TCR was taken from a human donor in good health (CMV status not recorded). Some clones in this sample may be carry-over from other donors' samples. The sequencing used cultured PBMCs, collected from culture after CMV antigen stimulation. In nucleotides, the sequence is TGTGCCAGCAGTTACCGCCTTCAAAACACTGAAGCTTTCTTT. It codes for CASSYRLQNTEAFF.